This T cell receptor beta chain was identified during a study of control samples from healthy donors and cancer patients. The repertoire was sequenced with immunoSEQ multiplex PCR; TCRdb's copy has only in-frame clones and lacks some. Found here are 150,000 to 200,000 clones, more than 85% of them singletons; the top ten hold 2% to 2.5%. This CDR3 contains 14 residues. Trimming shortened V by 0 bases and J by 4 bases, and 10 bases separated the two germline ends. Germline V CDR1 and CDR2: SGDLS, YYNGEE. The sample holds a few counts of this clone. Different DNA sequences within this sample yield the same CDR3.

Material: blood. The TCR was taken from a middle-aged woman in good health. The chain employs TRBV9 and TRBJ1-1; D is ambiguous. DNA for the CDR3: TGTGCCAGCAGCGTAGAAGTGGGCGGCACTGAAGCTTTCTTT. Translation: CASSVEVGGTEAFF.